What follows is one T cell receptor beta chain and its context. What it recognizes is unknown. The data originate from a study of CD8+ T cells in alopecia areata. Turning to the study itself: Twice daily, treated patients received 5 to 10 mg of oral tofacitinib. Tofacitinib ran 6 to 18 months, followed by 6 months off drug. Study outcomes and limitations: Sequenced scalp T cells also include alphabeta T cells resident in normal skin.

After removal of 2 bases from V and 8 bases from J, the junction contained 9 bases not matched to a gene. Germline CDR1 is MGHDK and CDR2 is SYGVNS. The CDR3 loop spans 15 amino acids. cDNA reverse transcribed from extracted RNA served as the sequencing template. Sequenced by immunoSEQ multiplex PCR; TCRdb stores in-frame clones only, minus some. The table lists 130,000 to 150,000 clones, around 51% of them singletons, with roughly 0.9% in the top ten. Sample: CD4+ T cells sorted from blood, taken at week 0. The source is a human donor with alopecia areata. The J gene is TRBJ2-1, the V gene TRBV25-1; TRBD2 agrees at 7 bases. The CDR3 nucleotides are TGTGCCAGCAGTGAAGAGGCGGGAGTGTCCGATGAGCAGTTCTTC. Translation: CASSEEAGVSDEQFF.